One sample yielded the 13 T cell receptor beta chains listed below, sequenced in a study of response to subunit inactivated influenza vaccine. Each CDR3 protein gets one entry after TCRdb re-called the RT-PCR reads with MiXCR. The table has 500,000 to 550,000 distinct CDR3 sequences, approximately 7.1% seen once. The material was PBMCs from blood, obtained 23 months after vaccination. The source of these receptors is a man aged 50-75 years who received an inactivated influenza vaccine.

The chain employs TRBV24-1 and TRBJ2-1, with TRBD1 matching 7 bases. The trim removed 5 bases at V and 2 bases at J, leaving 5 bases unmatched. This CDR3 region has 15 residues. Germline V gives CDR1 KGHDR, CDR2 SFDVKD. CDR3 in DNA: TGTGCCACCAGTGTAAGAGGGGGCGCCTACAATGAGCAGTTCTTC. Translated, it gives CATSVRGGAYNEQFF.

This rearrangement joins TRBV7-2 to TRBJ1-1, with D maybe TRBD1 (6 bases). Between the trimmed V and J ends, which lost 1 base and 4 bases, there was a span of 13 bases. CDR3 length equals 15 residues. Per germline, CDR1 SGHTA and CDR2 FQGNSA. CDR3 coding DNA: TGTGCCAGCAGCTTAGAACACAGGGTCGGCACTGAAGCTTTCTTT. Protein product: CASSLEHRVGTEAFF. Using reference TRBV7-2 and TRBJ1-1 for the parts outside the CDR3, the full variable domain is GAGVSQSPSNKVTEKGKDVELRCDPISGHTALYWYRQSLGQGLEFLIYFQGNSAPDKSGLPSDRFSAERTGGSVSTLTIQRTQQEDSAVYLCASSLEHRVGTEAFFGQGTRLTVV.

This rearrangement joins TRBV29-1 to TRBJ1-1; 7 bases fit TRBD1. Germline CDR1 is SQVTM and CDR2 is ANQGSEA. V shed 6 bases, J shed 0 bases, and the junction held 13 bases outside the gene matches. This CDR3 spans 16 amino acids. The CDR3 coding sequence is TGCAGCGTAAGACAGGGCGGAATTTCCATGAACACTGAAGCTTTCTTT. Its translation is CSVRQGGISMNTEAFF.

A few counts support this clonotype. The genes are TRBV29-1 and TRBJ1-2, with TRBD1 matching over 7 bases. Per the germline V gene, CDR1 is SQVTM and CDR2 is ANQGSEA. This CDR3 comprises 10 residues. V lost 6 bases to trimming and J lost 12 bases; unmatched junction nucleotides: 7. Here the CDR3 reads CSVLDRENTF. CDR3 DNA: TGCAGCGTACTCGACAGGGAAAACACCTTC.

In this sample, this clonotype turned up a few times. The chain recombines TRBV4-3 with TRBJ2-6; no clear D. This CDR3 comprises 16 residues. Germline loops: CDR1 LGHNA, CDR2 YSLEER. Trimming took 1 base from V and 0 from J, leaving 7 bases between them. Here the CDR3 DNA reads TGCGCCAGCAGCCAAGTGTGGAGCTCTGGGGCCAACGTCCTGACTTTC. Its translation: CASSQVWSSGANVLTF.

This clonotype was recorded at least ten times. This chain joins TRBV5-1 and TRBJ2-1; TRBD2 matches 8 bases. This CDR3 has 14 amino acids. J gave up 8 bases and V 2 bases, and 6 bases lay outside the gene matches. CDR1 and CDR2 from the germline V gene are SGHRS and YFSETQ. The CDR3 DNA reads TGCGCCAGCAGCTTAGGGACTAGTGGGGATGAGCAGTTCTTC. It yields the protein CASSLGTSGDEQFF.

The sample holds many counts of this clonotype. J is TRBJ1-5 and V is TRBV20-1; D perhaps matches TRBD1 (5 bases). The germline V gene encodes CDR1 DFQATT and CDR2 SNEGSKA (reference sequence). This CDR3 has 14 amino acids. Trimming stripped 3 bases from V and 5 bases from J, with 14 bases between. In nucleotides, the CDR3 is TGCAGTGCTAGGGTCCCGGGACCCTATCAGCCCCAGCATTTT. Translating it yields CSARVPGPYQPQHF.

This clonotype was detected ten times or more. J is TRBJ2-3 and V is TRBV5-1; 7 bases agree with TRBD1. V lost 6 bases, J lost 3 bases, and 7 bases stayed unmatched. This CDR3 comprises 14 residues. The germline CDR1 and CDR2 sequences are SGHRS and YFSETQ. The CDR3 DNA reads TGCGCCAGCATCGATGACAGGGAAACAGATACGCAGTATTTT. Its translation is CASIDDRETDTQYF.

This clonotype was counted ten times or more. This chain links TRBV12-3 or TRBV12-4 with TRBJ2-2; TRBD1 aligns across 8 bases. J lost 7 bases, V lost 8 bases, and 6 bases had no gene match. The CDR3 runs to 13 residues. The DNA for the CDR3 is TGTGCCAGCCAGGGGGCGTTGAGCGGGGAGCTGTTTTTT. Translation: CASQGALSGELFF.

In its sample, this clonotype was seen many times. The CDR3 sequence: CASSTWTGGTDSPLHF. The CDR3 nucleotides are TGTGCCAGCAGCACTTGGACAGGGGGAACAGATTCACCCCTCCACTTT. The chain employs TRBV21-1 and TRBJ1-6; no check of the table's D call, TRBD1, against the DNA was made. TRBV21-1 is flagged as a pseudogene. The CDR3 is made up of 16 amino acids.

In its sample, this clonotype was seen many times. CDR3 in amino acids: CASARTTSGGSYEQYF. The CDR3 DNA sequence: TGTGCCAGCGCACGGACTACTAGCGGGGGTTCCTACGAGCAGTACTTC. The rearrangement links TRBV6-1 to TRBJ2-7, with 11 bases identical to TRBD2. CDR3 length equals 16 residues. The J segment lost 1 base and the V segment lost 8 bases, leaving 10 bases of the junction unmatched. Germline CDR1 MNHNS, CDR2 SASEGT.

This clonotype was seen more than once but under ten times. The gene calls are TRBV11-1 and TRBJ2-5, with TRBD2 identical over 9 bases. Trimming took 7 bases from V and 2 from J; bases not matched to a gene: 20. Germline CDR1 is SGHAT and CDR2 is FQDESV (reference sequence). This CDR3 is 19 amino acids long. The CDR3 nucleotides read TGTGCCAGCACCCCGACCCCGGCGGGAGGGCCGTATTGGCAAGAGACCCAGTACTTC. Its translation is CASTPTPAGGPYWQETQYF. Variable domain in full (rest from reference TRBV11-1 and TRBJ2-5): EAEVAQSPRYKITEKSQAVAFWCDPISGHATLYWYRQILGQGPELLVQFQDESVVDDSQLPKDRFSAERLKGVDSTLKIQPAELGDSAMYLCASTPTPAGGPYWQETQYFGPGTRLLVL.

This clonotype occurred a few times. The rearrangement uses TRBV5-1 and TRBJ2-7, with D tentatively TRBD2 (5 bases). This CDR3 has 14 amino acids. Trimming left V 5 bases short and J 1 base short, with 13 bases between. The germline V gene has CDR1 SGHRS and CDR2 YFSETQ. The CDR3 loop reads CASRVLEGSYEQYF. In nucleotides, the CDR3 is TGCGCCAGCAGGGTCCTCGAGGGATCCTACGAGCAGTACTTC.